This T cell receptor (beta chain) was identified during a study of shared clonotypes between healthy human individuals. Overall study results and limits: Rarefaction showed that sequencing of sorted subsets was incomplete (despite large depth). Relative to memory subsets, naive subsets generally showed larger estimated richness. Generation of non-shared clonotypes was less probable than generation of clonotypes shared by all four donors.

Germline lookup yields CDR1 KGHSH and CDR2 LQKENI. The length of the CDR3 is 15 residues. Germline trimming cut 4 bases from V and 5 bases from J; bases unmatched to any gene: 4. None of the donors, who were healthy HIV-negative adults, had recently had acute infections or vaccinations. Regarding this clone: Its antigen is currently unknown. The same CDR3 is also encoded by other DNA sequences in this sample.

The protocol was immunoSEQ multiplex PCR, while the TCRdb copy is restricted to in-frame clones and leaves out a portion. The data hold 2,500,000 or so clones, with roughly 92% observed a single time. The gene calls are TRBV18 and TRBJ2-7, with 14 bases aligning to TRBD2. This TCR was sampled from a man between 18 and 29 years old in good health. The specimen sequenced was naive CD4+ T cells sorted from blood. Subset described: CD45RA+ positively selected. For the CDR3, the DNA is TGTGCCAGCTCACTAGGGACTAGCGGGAGCGACGAGCAGTACTTC. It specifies CASSLGTSGSDEQYF.